The 20 T cell receptor beta chains given below trace back to one sample, sequenced in a study of chemoradiotherapy in HPV16-positive cancers. Clones were read by immunoSEQ multiplex PCR, and TCRdb kept only the in-frame ones, dropping some. The profile covers 10,000 to 11,000 clones, with about 82% appearing a single time and about 2.7% taken by the ten largest. Source: blood, taken from a patient who underwent chemoradiotherapy. The receptors originated from a human donor with HPV-associated anogenital cancer.

CDR3 nucleotide sequence: TGCGCCAGCAGCCAACCGACAGGCCGAAACACCATATATTTT. Protein: CASSQPTGRNTIYF. The chain recombines TRBV4-1 with TRBJ1-3; tentative D call: TRBD1 (6 bases). V lost 2 bases to trimming and J lost 5 bases, with 10 bases between them. CDR1 and CDR2 from the germline V gene are MGHRA and YSYEKL. The CDR3 runs to 14 residues.

This clone has more than one count but fewer than ten. The V gene is TRBV12-5, the J gene TRBJ1-1; no reliable D call. V gave up 3 bases and J gave up 0 bases, with 2 bases separating them. The CDR3 is 12 amino acids. Germline assignment: CDR1 LGHNT and CDR2 FRNRAP. CDR3: CASGFMNTEAFF. The CDR3 bases are TGTGCTAGTGGTTTTATGAACACTGAAGCTTTCTTT.

V gene TRBV5-4 combines with J gene TRBJ2-7, with 10 bases lining up with TRBD1. Trimming cost V 4 bases and J 2 bases; bases outside gene matches: 6. Germline CDR1 reads SGHNT; CDR2 reads YYREEE (reference sequence). CDR3 length: 15 residues. CDR3 region: CASSIPGQGPYEQYF. DNA for the CDR3: TGTGCCAGCAGCATCCCGGGACAGGGGCCCTACGAGCAGTACTTC.

This chain joins TRBV11-2 and TRBJ1-1, with D hard to call. The CDR3 is 14 amino acids. CDR1 and CDR2 (germline): SGHAT, FQNNGV. The ends were cut back, 1 base at V and 2 bases at J, with 8 bases in the middle. The CDR3 bases are TGTGCCAGCAGCTTAGGCCTCTCAAACACTGAAGCTTTCTTT. Translation: CASSLGLSNTEAFF.

In its sample, this clone was seen a few times. The V and J genes are TRBV5-8 and TRBJ1-5; 9 positions match TRBD1. J was trimmed by 2 bases and V by 4 bases; bases with no gene match: 4. Germline CDR1 and CDR2: SGHTS and YDEGEE. The CDR3 runs 15 residues. The CDR3 here is CASSKGQGGNQPQHF. As DNA, the CDR3 is TGTGCCAGCAGCAAGGGACAGGGTGGCAATCAGCCCCAGCATTTT.

The gene calls are TRBV21-1 and TRBJ1-2. TRBV21-1 is a pseudogene. The CDR3 is made up of 14 amino acids. CDR3 coding DNA: TGTGCCAGCAGCCCAAACCTCCCCTTTAGGGGCTACACCTTC. Its protein product is CASSPNLPFRGYTF.

This clone is a singleton in its sample. This rearrangement joins TRBV9 to TRBJ1-1; D might be TRBD1 (6 bases). This CDR3 has 15 residues. Trimming removed 0 bases at V and 0 bases at J, with 9 bases between. Germline V gene sequence: CDR1 SGDLS, CDR2 YYNGEE. Written as DNA, the CDR3 is TGTGCCAGCAGCGTAGCCACAGGGTTGAACACTGAAGCTTTCTTT. This encodes CASSVATGLNTEAFF.

Written as DNA, the CDR3 is TGTGCCAGCAGCTTGGCCACGCGGCCTGAGCAGTTCTTC. Translation: CASSLATRPEQFF. The chain employs TRBV5-6 and TRBJ2-1; D ambiguous. This CDR3 has 13 residues. In germline, CDR1 is SGHDT, CDR2 YYEEEE. V was pared by 0 bases and J by 9 bases, with 10 bases between.

With respect to this clone: One end of the junction varies from germline; a read error may be responsible. V usage is TRBV20-1 and J usage is TRBJ1-1; D is undetermined. The CDR3 consists of 11 residues. Germline CDR1 reads DFQATT; CDR2 reads SNEGSKA (reference sequence). The CDR3 sequence: CSAREWGEAFF. The CDR3, as DNA: TGCAGTGCTCGAGAGTGGGGAGAAGCTTTCTTT.

This sequence joins TRBV7-2 and TRBJ2-5; 15 bases match TRBD2. V dropped 0 bases and J dropped 2; count of bases not matched to a gene: 10. CDR3 length: 20 residues. CDR1 and CDR2 from the germline V gene are SGHTA and FQGNSA. The CDR3 protein is CASSLAKPGLAGGRQETQYF. CDR3 in DNA: TGTGCCAGCAGCTTAGCCAAACCGGGACTAGCGGGGGGTAGACAAGAGACCCAGTACTTC.

The J gene is TRBJ1-5, the V gene TRBV5-4; D is undetermined. The germline V gene has CDR1 SGHNT and CDR2 YYREEE (reference sequence). The CDR3 runs to 13 residues. The V gene lost 3 bases and the J gene lost 8 bases, with 12 bases spanning the gap. The CDR3 DNA reads as TGTGCCAGCAGCTCCGGACGCGGAGAGCCCCAGCATTTT. The encoded protein is CASSSGRGEPQHF.

V gene TRBV7-2 combines with J gene TRBJ2-5, with D possibly being TRBD1 (6 bases). CDR1 SGHTA and CDR2 FQGNSA come from the germline V gene. CDR3 length equals 13 residues. V shed 5 bases and J shed 5 bases, with 12 bases lying between them. The CDR3 sequence is CASSRGGSETQYF. CDR3 bases: TGTGCCAGCAGCCGAGGGGGAAGCGAGACCCAGTACTTC. Combining the CDR3 with reference TRBV7-2 and TRBJ2-5 gives the whole variable domain GAGVSQSPSNKVTEKGKDVELRCDPISGHTALYWYRQSLGQGLEFLIYFQGNSAPDKSGLPSDRFSAERTGGSVSTLTIQRTQQEDSAVYLCASSRGGSETQYFGPGTRLLVL.

The chain carries TRBV2 and TRBJ1-1, with a tentative D call TRBD1 (6 bases). The CDR3 consists of 16 residues. CDR1 SNHLY and CDR2 FYNNEI come from the germline V gene. V gave up 2 bases and J gave up 4 bases, with 17 bases separating them. The CDR3 coding sequence is TGTGCCAGCAGTGAACCCGGGACATCTGGGGGCACTGAAGCTTTCTTT. Amino acid sequence: CASSEPGTSGGTEAFF.

V is TRBV14 and J is TRBJ2-5, with TRBD2 as a possible D gene (6 bases). Trimming took off 0 bases at V and 5 bases at J, with 13 bases between the two ends. Germline assignment: CDR1 SGHDN and CDR2 FVKESK. This CDR3 region has 15 residues. DNA of the CDR3: TGTGCCAGCAGCCAAGATAGGGCTGCGGGGGAGACCCAGTACTTC. Its protein is CASSQDRAAGETQYF.

This chain links TRBV9 with TRBJ1-3; a possible D gene is TRBD1 (6 bases). The CDR3 is 14 amino acids. CDR1 and CDR2 from the germline V gene are SGDLS and YYNGEE. V gave up 2 bases and J gave up 4 bases, with 10 bases separating them. Written as DNA, the CDR3 is TGTGCCAGCAGCGTGTCAGGGGTCGGAAACACCATATATTTT. As protein: CASSVSGVGNTIYF.

V usage is TRBV5-1 and J usage is TRBJ2-2; D may match TRBD1 or TRBD2 (7 bases each). V gave up 0 bases and J gave up 9 bases, with 21 bases separating them. Germline V gene data show CDR1 as SGHRS and CDR2 as YFSETQ. CDR3 length: 17 amino acids. The CDR3: CASSLGTRQGGGRELFF. CDR3 coding DNA: TGCGCCAGCAGCTTGGGGACCCGACAGGGCGGGGGCCGGGAGCTGTTTTTT.

This chain joins TRBV7-6 and TRBJ2-3, with 12 bases matching TRBD1. CDR1 is SGHVS, CDR2 FNYEAQ, per germline. The CDR3 contains 16 residues. Trimming at V came to 6 bases and at J to 4 bases, leaving 8 bases not matched to a gene. The chain's CDR3 is CASSEGQGAQPDTQYF. DNA for the CDR3: TGTGCCAGCAGTGAGGGACAGGGGGCCCAGCCAGATACGCAGTATTTT.

DNA for the CDR3: TGTGCCAGCAGTTACTCAGGGGGTAACAATCAGCCCCAGCATTTT. It specifies CASSYSGGNNQPQHF. The chain uses TRBV6-6 and TRBJ1-5; D perhaps matches TRBD1 (6 bases). The V end was cut by 0 bases, the J end by 3 bases, with 9 bases between. This CDR3 comprises 15 residues. Germline V gives CDR1 MNHNY, CDR2 SVGAGI (reference sequence).

The V and J genes are TRBV7-7 and TRBJ2-2; 8 bases line up with TRBD1. With 5 bases clipped from V and 4 bases from J, the junction kept 3 bases outside the gene matches. This CDR3 has 14 amino acids. Germline CDR1 is SSHAT and CDR2 is FNYEAQ (reference sequence). CDR3 region: CASSRTGFTGELFF. The CDR3, as DNA: TGTGCCAGCAGCCGGACAGGGTTCACCGGGGAGCTGTTTTTT. Complete variable domain (other parts from reference TRBV7-7 and TRBJ2-2): GAGVSQSPRYKVTKRGQDVTLRCDPISSHATLYWYQQALGQGPEFLTYFNYEAQPDKSGLPSDRFSAERPEGSISTLTIQRTEQRDSAMYRCASSRTGFTGELFFGEGSRLTVL.

V and J are TRBV15 and TRBJ1-3; no clear D. Germline V gene sequence: CDR1 LNHNV, CDR2 YYDKDF (reference sequence). V lost 8 bases and J lost 4, with 9 bases in between. The CDR3 is made up of 12 amino acids. CDR3 region: CATPTGGNTIYF. The CDR3 DNA reads as TGTGCCACCCCTACTGGGGGAAACACCATATATTTT.